This TCR beta chain was captured by sequencing in a study of shared clonotypes between healthy human individuals. Findings and caveats of the study: Few donors restricted represented genetic and exposure-history diversity.

CD45RO-negative cells were positively selected for CCR7, leaving out terminally differentiated effector memory CD45RA+ cells. Investigators spread the genomic DNA of each subset evenly over several immunoSEQ plates. The repertoire was sequenced with immunoSEQ multiplex PCR; TCRdb's copy has only in-frame clones and lacks some. The sample contains hundreds of thousands of clones, approximately 90% of which appear only once. Details on this clone: Its specificity is not known.

This CDR3 contains 13 residues. Germline V gene sequence: CDR1 SGDLS, CDR2 YYNGEE. Trimming removed 3 bases at V and 3 bases at J, with 7 bases between. The source material was naive CD8+ T cells sorted from blood. The rearrangement uses TRBV9 and TRBJ2-1; no firm D call. This TCR derives from a man aged 25-40 years in good health. As DNA, the CDR3 is TGTGCCAGCAGCGGGAGTTACTACAATGAGCAGTTCTTC. Translating it yields CASSGSYYNEQFF.